This T cell receptor beta chain came from a study of Graves' ophthalmopathy and Graves' hyperthyroidism (dated by TCRdb to 2016 to 2019). About the full investigation: Peripheral blood was collected at initial diagnosis, prior to any treatment. The study used signatures of the TCR beta repertoire to tell Graves' ophthalmopathy apart from Graves' hyperthyroidism and to predict which patients would progress to ophthalmopathy. In total, some 130 blood samples were TCR-sequenced: 40 to 45 ophthalmopathy, under 80 hyperthyroidism and roughly 17 hyperthyroidism-to-ophthalmopathy patients. To explore V-J signatures distinguishing ophthalmopathy from hyperthyroidism, a discovery set of roughly 98 patients (43 ophthalmopathy, some 57 stable hyperthyroidism) was enrolled. An independent validation cohort was composed of some 19 hyperthyroidism patients and around 15 patients who later progressed from hyperthyroidism to ophthalmopathy. T-cell repertoires of thyroid tissue and blood were compared in six or seven hyperthyroidism patients. Following sampling, methimazole starting at 30 mg daily was administered to hyperthyroidism patients, and high-dose intravenous methylprednisolone was administered to ophthalmopathy patients.

The CDR3 runs 19 residues from the cysteine to the phenylalanine. Solely the CDR3 DNA is kept, with 57 bases framed from the first base. The CDR1 and CDR2 encoded by the germline V gene are LGHNA and YSLEER. The germline V and J ends show losses of 2 bases and 1 base respectively, and no gene match explains 10 bases of the junction. Results the study describes overall, beyond this receptor: Ophthalmopathy was separated from stable hyperthyroidism by the 13-signature model with about 88% sensitivity and about 81% specificity in cross-validation and with 80%/75% in the test set. In validation, the model predicted ophthalmopathy progression with over 60% sensitivity and roughly 72% specificity; some 13 predicted patients were CT-confirmed with GO in a median of about 7.1 months. Most of the expanded thyroid clonotypes with a frequency above 0.001 were also detected in blood, and it was suggested that the thyroid immune response may be reflected by blood repertoires. Sample size was not statistically predetermined, and group allocation was not concealed from the investigators.

For repertoire sequencing, the TCR beta CDR3 regions were amplified from RNA transcripts. HTBI primers and the Qiagen OneStep RT-PCR kit were used in a first-round RT-PCR, which was followed by a second-round multiplex PCR, size selection and purification. Libraries were sequenced paired-end with 100 bp reads on an Illumina HiSeq2000. The paper's processing steps were these. SOAPnuke was used for read processing, and reads with adapters, uncalled bases, a mean Phred below 15, or no exact constant-primer or identifier match were discarded. COPE v1.2.5 was used to merge high-quality paired reads. Unique nucleotide sequences were defined as clonotypes and aligned to IMGT TRB V, D and J references using MiTCR v1.1. The analysis was limited to V-J combinations with a frequency above 0.0001, which together covered 99.2% of the repertoires. For each V-J combination, a TCR clonal expansion and chaos score was defined as the ratio of F50 clonal expansion to chaos observed in the TCRdist matrix. Welch's t-statistics and random forest were used to narrow the features down to more than 10 V-J combinations, which were then fed into a naive Bayes classifier. The similarity between thyroid and blood repertoires was quantified using the Morisita-Horn index. In TCRdb, the public reads were trimmed at Q25 with fastp and aligned with MiXCR, with productive beta chains retained. Every CDR3 protein is listed once, alongside the most common genes and DNA of its rows. The V and J calls reflect TCRdb's pipeline rather than the authors' work. For this sample there are 300,000 to 400,000 distinct CDR3 sequences; roughly a sixth appear just once. The biggest ten clones account for 2% to 2.5% of the sample.

Hyperthyroidism was considered stable if no progression to ophthalmopathy occurred within 18 months of follow-up. Hyperthyroidism patients were newly diagnosed, were aged 18 to 65 years, and had a disease duration under 2 months. Anyone with other autoimmune diseases, uncontrolled infections, pregnancy or lactation was excluded from the study. Clinical symptoms, serum thyroxine, TRAb, thyroid ultrasound and orbital computed tomography formed the basis of the diagnosis. Using Ficoll-Paque density gradient centrifugation, PBMCs were isolated from 9.5 to 10 ml of fresh peripheral blood. Total RNA was extracted using Trizol reagent, and RNA quality was checked on an Agilent 2100 Bioanalyzer. This clonotype was seen a few times. Its antigen remains undetermined. No per-base quality is available; no much larger clone lies one base away.

The sequencing sample was made of peripheral blood. The clonotype originates from an adult woman with stable Graves' hyperthyroidism. This sequence uses TRBV4-3 and TRBJ2-5; 13 bases in the junction line up with TRBD2. CDR3 loop: CASSQIWTSGRRGQETQYF. In nucleotide form, the sequence is TGCGCCAGCAGCCAAATATGGACTAGCGGGAGAAGGGGCCAAGAGACCCAGTACTTC.